These 8 T cell receptor beta chains were all obtained from the same sample, sequenced in a study of OX40 agonist ivuxolimab in advanced cancers. Sequenced by immunoSEQ multiplex PCR; TCRdb stores in-frame clones only, minus some. The sample lists about 31,000 clones; about 89% were seen once. Sequences were derived from CD4+ or CD8+ T cells sorted from blood, sampled in a trial of the OX40 agonist ivuxolimab. The receptors originated from an adult with an advanced solid tumor such as melanoma, head and neck, liver or kidney cancer.

The chain uses TRBV2 and TRBJ2-6; D is uncertain. Germline V gene lookup returns CDR1 SNHLY and CDR2 FYNNEI. The ends were cut back, 6 bases at V and 2 bases at J, with 5 bases in the middle. This CDR3 comprises 13 residues. As DNA, the CDR3 is TGTGCCAGCAGGCAGACTGGGGCCAACGTCCTGACTTTC. It specifies CASRQTGANVLTF.

This clone was counted once. The rearrangement links TRBV9 to TRBJ1-4, with TRBD1 matching 9 bases. The CDR3 spans 16 residues. V shed 4 bases, J shed 3 bases, and the junction held 7 bases outside the gene matches. CDR1 is SGDLS, CDR2 YYNGEE, per germline. CDR3 nucleotide sequence: TGTGCCAGCAGCCCTCGATGGACAGGGGCTAATGAAAAACTGTTTTTT. Protein product: CASSPRWTGANEKLFF.

The chain employs TRBV5-1 and TRBJ2-7; D might be TRBD1 (6 bases). The CDR3 loop spans 14 amino acids. CDR1 and CDR2 from the germline V gene are SGHRS and YFSETQ. The V gene lost 4 bases and the J gene lost 5 bases, with 16 bases spanning the gap. The CDR3 DNA sequence: TGCGCCAGCAGCCAATCACCAGGGGACCACGAGCAGTACTTC. This gives the protein CASSQSPGDHEQYF.

In this sample, this clone turned up once. V and J are TRBV13 and TRBJ2-7; the D call may be TRBD1 or TRBD2 (5 bases each). Germline assignment: CDR1 PRHDT and CDR2 FYEKMQ (reference sequence). The CDR3 contains 15 residues. Trimming removed 8 bases at V and 2 bases at J, with 19 bases between. The CDR3 loop is CASSYYRGATYEQYF. Here the CDR3 DNA reads TGTGCCAGCTCTTACTATCGGGGCGCAACCTACGAGCAGTACTTC. Looking up the rest from reference TRBV13 and TRBJ2-7 gives the full variable domain: AAGVIQSPRHLIKEKRETATLKCYPIPRHDTVYWYQQGPGQDPQFLISFYEKMQSDKGSIPDRFSAQQFSDYHSELNMSSLELGDSALYFCASSYYRGATYEQYFGPGTRLTVT.

The chain recombines TRBV28 with TRBJ2-3; 10 positions match TRBD1. Looked up from germline, CDR1 is MDHEN and CDR2 is SYDVKM. V was clipped by 5 bases and J by 4 bases; unmatched bases: 9. CDR3 length: 16 amino acids. The CDR3 sequence is CASSEQTGGAADTQYF. The CDR3 nucleotides read TGTGCCAGCAGTGAACAGACAGGGGGCGCGGCAGATACGCAGTATTTT.

The chain is built from TRBV6-4 and TRBJ2-1; weak D call: TRBD2 (6 bases). Germline CDR1 reads MRHNA; CDR2 reads SNTAGT. Trimming left V 4 bases short and J 6 bases short, with 13 bases between. The CDR3 runs to 14 residues. CDR3 loop: CASSVAADINEQFF. Here the CDR3 DNA reads TGTGCCAGCAGTGTAGCGGCGGATATCAATGAGCAGTTCTTC.

The chain is built from TRBV5-5 and TRBJ2-5; D gene unclear. Germline V gene data show CDR1 as SGHKS and CDR2 as YYEKEE (reference sequence). The CDR3 runs 14 residues. V was pared by 0 bases and J by 5 bases, with 11 bases between. CDR3 sequence: CASSLVAVRETQYF. CDR3 DNA: TGTGCCAGCAGCTTGGTTGCGGTTAGGGAGACCCAGTACTTC.

The chain couples TRBV6-6 to TRBJ1-2; D uncertain. CDR3 length equals 14 residues. Germline V lookup: CDR1 MNHNY, CDR2 SVGAGI (reference sequence). V lost 6 bases to trimming and J lost 6 bases, with 17 bases between them. The CDR3 sequence is CASSLGSGFDGYTF. The CDR3 nucleotides are TGTGCCAGCAGCCTAGGGTCTGGTTTCGATGGCTACACCTTC.